The 20 T cell receptor beta chains presented below share a single source sample, sequenced in a study of cytomegalovirus exposure and HLA in healthy donors. In the PCR, 60 Vbeta and 13 Jbeta primers were used. Assay used: immunoSEQ multiplex PCR; TCRdb lists only in-frame clones, some missing. This table holds 150,000 to 200,000 clones, approximately 88% found once. Sequencing used PBMCs. These receptors all come from a boy aged 5-17 years in good health and CMV-seronegative.

The gene calls are TRBV5-6 and TRBJ2-7; D might be TRBD2 (5 bases). Germline V gene lookup returns CDR1 SGHDT and CDR2 YYEEEE. V was shortened by 0 bases and J by 2 bases, with 6 bases between the two germline ends. The CDR3 has 13 amino acids. The DNA of the CDR3 is TGTGCCAGCAGCTTGGTCGGGACCTACGAGCAGTACTTC. Translated, it gives CASSLVGTYEQYF.

The chain joins TRBV4-1 to TRBJ2-1, with 8 bases identical to TRBD2. This CDR3 contains 15 residues. J was trimmed by 6 bases and V by 1 base; bases with no gene match: 5. Germline V gives CDR1 MGHRA, CDR2 YSYEKL. CDR3 in amino acids: CASSQAEAGANEQFF. For the CDR3, the DNA is TGCGCCAGCAGCCAAGCGGAAGCGGGGGCCAATGAGCAGTTCTTC.

The gene calls are TRBV28 and TRBJ2-7, with no clear D. Germline loops: CDR1 MDHEN, CDR2 SYDVKM. Trimming shortened V by 6 bases and J by 4 bases, and 13 bases separated the two germline ends. The CDR3 is 13 residues long. In DNA form, the CDR3 reads TGTGCCAGCAGATATACTGTCGAATACGAGCAGTACTTC. Its protein product is CASRYTVEYEQYF.

The chain links TRBV19 to TRBJ1-2; 8 bases map to TRBD1. In germline, CDR1 is LNHDA, CDR2 SQIVND (reference sequence). The junction had 6 bases not matched to a gene; V was cut back by 3 bases and J by 0 bases. The CDR3 sequence is 16 residues long. CDR3 sequence (DNA): TGTGCCAGTAGTATTACAGGGGGAATAGCTAACTATGGCTACACCTTC. This encodes CASSITGGIANYGYTF.

V gene TRBV18 combines with J gene TRBJ2-2; D gene ambiguous. Trimming shortened V by 5 bases and J by 6 bases, and 10 bases separated the two germline ends. Germline CDR1 and CDR2: KGHSH and LQKENI. The length of the CDR3 is 13 residues. CDR3 DNA sequence: TGTGCCAGCTCAGAAACAGATCCCGGGGAGCTGTTTTTT. Amino acid sequence: CASSETDPGELFF. The variable domain in full, completed from reference TRBV18 and TRBJ2-2, reads NAGVMQNPRHLVRRRGQEARLRCSPMKGHSHVYWYRQLPEEGLKFMVYLQKENIIDESGMPKERFSAEFPKEGPSILRIQQVVRGDSAAYFCASSETDPGELFFGEGSRLTVL.

This clone was seen a single time. The chain combines TRBV6-5 with TRBJ2-1; maybe TRBD2 (5 bases). Trimming left V 6 bases short and J 2 bases short, with 14 bases between. The CDR3 is made up of 15 amino acids. The germline gives CDR1 MNHEY, CDR2 SVGAGI. DNA of the CDR3: TGTGCCAGCAGCCCACGGGGTTTCACCTACAATGAGCAGTTCTTC. This codes for CASSPRGFTYNEQFF.

The chain recombines TRBV10-2 with TRBJ2-3; possible D gene TRBD2, 5 bases. The CDR3 length is 13 residues. Germline loops: CDR1 WSHSY, CDR2 SAAADI. The V gene lost 7 bases and the J gene lost 6 bases, with 14 bases spanning the gap. The CDR3, as DNA: TGCGCCAGCATGCTCGCGGGCGTCGATACGCAGTATTTT. It is translated as CASMLAGVDTQYF.

The rearrangement links TRBV2 to TRBJ2-7; TRBD1 aligns across 9 bases. This CDR3 is built from 13 residues. Trimming removed 11 bases from V and 3 bases from J; junction bases left unmatched: 8. Germline V gene sequence: CDR1 SNHLY, CDR2 FYNNEI. The CDR3 nucleotides are TGTGCCTGCGCGACAGGGGGAGACTACGAGCAGTACTTC. It specifies CACATGGDYEQYF.

This clone was picked up a small number of times. The V and J genes are TRBV30 and TRBJ2-1; 7 bases align to TRBD2. V dropped 3 bases and J dropped 9; count of bases not matched to a gene: 11. The CDR3 is 14 amino acids. The germline V gene encodes CDR1 GTSNPN and CDR2 SVGIG (reference sequence). CDR3 sequence (DNA): TGTGCCTGGAGGGGGAGGGACTATTTGAGTGAGCAGTTCTTC. It is translated as CAWRGRDYLSEQFF.

The chain employs TRBV4-2 and TRBJ1-1; 7 bases match TRBD1. The V and J ends lost 4 bases and 0 bases, in that order; junction bases with no gene match: 2. Germline CDR1 LGHNA, CDR2 YNFKEQ. This CDR3 is 14 amino acids long. CDR3 amino acids: CASSLGQVNTEAFF. CDR3 sequence (DNA): TGTGCCAGCAGCCTCGGACAGGTGAACACTGAAGCTTTCTTT.

This clone showed up just once. This chain connects TRBV5-5 to TRBJ1-5; unclear D gene. There are 15 residues in the CDR3. V was clipped by 1 base and J by 3 bases, with 11 bases between them. CDR1 is SGHKS and CDR2 is YYEKEE in the germline V gene (reference sequence). The CDR3, as DNA: TGTGCCAGCAGCTTGCTGCTACAGATCAATCAGCCCCAGCATTTT. It encodes CASSLLLQINQPQHF.

This chain joins TRBV7-9 and TRBJ1-2; TRBD1 agrees at 10 bases. V shed 8 bases, J shed 4 bases, and the junction held 16 bases outside the gene matches. CDR3 length: 17 amino acids. Germline values: CDR1 SEHNR, CDR2 FQNEAQ (reference sequence). Here the CDR3 reads CASLTRGTGDGRYGYTF. The CDR3 DNA reads as TGTGCCAGCTTAACCAGGGGGACAGGGGACGGGCGCTATGGCTACACCTTC.

The count of this clone is one. CDR3 protein: CASSPIDGQGAFF. CDR3 DNA sequence: TGTGCCAGCAGCCCTATCGACGGACAAGGAGCTTTCTTT. This sequence joins TRBV7-8 and TRBJ1-1; tentative D call: TRBD1 (5 bases). Between the trimmed V and J ends, which lost 5 bases and 10 bases, there was a span of 17 bases. This CDR3 is 13 amino acids long. Germline V gene data show CDR1 as SGHVS and CDR2 as FQNEAQ.

This chain links TRBV10-1 with TRBJ2-3, with D possibly being TRBD2 (5 bases). This CDR3 region has 14 residues. In germline, CDR1 is WNHNN, CDR2 SYGVQD (reference sequence). Trimming left V 1 base short and J 5 bases short, with 10 bases between. CDR3 nucleotide sequence: TGCGCCAGCAGTGAGTGGGCTAGCCTAGATACGCAGTATTTT. Protein: CASSEWASLDTQYF.

The chain is built from TRBV29-1 and TRBJ1-4, with TRBD1 as a possible D gene (5 bases). Germline V gene lookup returns CDR1 SQVTM and CDR2 ANQGSEA. V gave up 5 bases and J gave up 10 bases, with 17 bases separating them. This CDR3 has 13 residues. CDR3 sequence (DNA): TGCAGCGTTTTAAGTCCCGGGGGATTAAAACTGTTTTTT. Translated: CSVLSPGGLKLFF.

CDR3 coding DNA: TGTGCCAGCAGCCCGCGACTAGCGGGAAGCACAGATACGCAGTATTTT. Translated, it gives CASSPRLAGSTDTQYF. The chain uses TRBV9 and TRBJ2-3; the match to TRBD2 covers 11 bases. The germline gives CDR1 SGDLS, CDR2 YYNGEE. The CDR3 sequence is 16 residues long. J gave up 0 bases and V 4 bases, and 4 bases lay outside the gene matches.

This chain uses TRBV30 with TRBJ1-4, with 10 bases identical to TRBD1. The V and J ends lost 3 bases and 7 bases, in that order; junction bases with no gene match: 5. CDR1 and CDR2 from the germline V gene are GTSNPN and SVGIG (reference sequence). This CDR3 region has 14 residues. The CDR3 DNA is TGTGCCTGGAGGCGGACAGGGGGTCTTGAAAAACTGTTTTTT. This encodes CAWRRTGGLEKLFF.

The chain couples TRBV21-1 to TRBJ2-7; the table's D call, TRBD1, was not checked against the DNA. TRBV21-1 has pseudogene status. CDR3 length: 19 residues. CDR3 residues: CASSLFHMWSDRESYEQYF. CDR3 in DNA: TGTGCCAGCAGCCTTTTTCATATGTGGTCGGACAGGGAGTCCTACGAGCAGTACTTC.

The chain joins TRBV27 to TRBJ1-1, with TRBD1 as a possible D gene (5 bases). The CDR3 extends over 13 amino acids. CDR1 is MNHEY, CDR2 SMNVEV, per germline (reference sequence). The germline V and J ends were trimmed by 5 bases and 3 bases, with 10 bases remaining between them. CDR3 sequence (DNA): TGTGCCAGCAGTCGGGGACTGTACACTGAAGCTTTCTTT. Its protein product is CASSRGLYTEAFF.

The V call is TRBV7-2, the J call TRBJ2-7, with D maybe TRBD1 (5 bases). The CDR3 has 15 amino acids. The germline V gene encodes CDR1 SGHTA and CDR2 FQGNSA. V lost 5 bases, J lost 2 bases, and 16 bases lay in between. The CDR3 nucleotides are TGTGCCAGCAGCCTTCGACAGCCAGGCACCTACGAGCAGTACTTC. Its translation is CASSLRQPGTYEQYF. Filled out from reference TRBV7-2 and TRBJ2-7, the complete variable domain reads GAGVSQSPSNKVTEKGKDVELRCDPISGHTALYWYRQSLGQGLEFLIYFQGNSAPDKSGLPSDRFSAERTGGSVSTLTIQRTQQEDSAVYLCASSLRQPGTYEQYFGPGTRLTVT.